The 4 T cell receptor beta chains reported below all come from one sample, sequenced in a study of vaccination effects on CD4 cells after COVID-19 (dated by TCRdb to between 2021 and 2024). Their target antigens are unknown. The ViraFEST assay stimulated PBMC with viral peptide pools and then used TCR sequencing to identify antigen-specific CD4+ T cell clonotypes by expansion. After more than nine days of culture, CD4+ T cells were isolated with the EasySep CD4+ T cell isolation kit. The library came from the immunoSEQ multiplex PCR assay. Here the immuneACCESS table is served through TCRdb, limited to in-frame sequences with V and J called. Missing clones are a known gap in these copies; in checked studies unresolved V genes cover under half, and the rest lacks a known reason. A total of roughly 50,000 clones appear in this sample, 75% to 90% of them only once. In total, the top ten clones hold about 2.6% of the sample.

The sample was CD4+ T cells from PBMCs cultured with HCoV-229E spike peptides, taken before COVID-19 vaccination. What the cell subset or site label conveys for this sample: HCoV-229E spike overlapping peptide pool stimulation. The receptor set was obtained from a human donor who received a COVID-19 vaccine.

The CDR3 sequence: CSVEMGNYGYTF. The CDR3 bases are TGCAGCGTTGAAATGGGTAACTATGGCTACACCTTC. This chain connects TRBV29-1 to TRBJ1-2; D gene unclear. The V gene lost 2 bases and the J gene lost 1 base, with 5 bases spanning the gap. Germline V gives CDR1 SQVTM, CDR2 ANQGSEA. CDR3 size: 12 residues.

V and J are TRBV7-2 and TRBJ2-5; 10 nucleotides match TRBD1. CDR3 length: 16 residues. Germline V gene data show CDR1 as SGHTA and CDR2 as FQGNSA. Trimming at V came to 0 bases and at J to 2 bases, leaving 3 bases not matched to a gene. CDR3 sequence (DNA): TGTGCCAGCAGCTTAGCTTGGGGACAGGGGCAAGAGACCCAGTACTTC. As protein: CASSLAWGQGQETQYF.

The genes are TRBV11-2 and TRBJ2-7; 8 nucleotides align to TRBD1. The CDR3 runs to 16 residues. V lost 4 bases, J lost 3 bases, and 11 bases stayed unmatched. Germline V gene sequence: CDR1 SGHAT, CDR2 FQNNGV. The CDR3 reads CASSSFETGVNYEQYV. The CDR3 coding sequence is TGTGCCAGCAGCTCATTCGAGACAGGGGTTAACTACGAGCAGTACGTC.

The V gene is TRBV5-4, the J gene TRBJ1-2; 7 bases are shared with TRBD1. In germline, CDR1 is SGHNT, CDR2 YYREEE (reference sequence). The CDR3 has 13 amino acids. The J segment lost 7 bases and the V segment lost 4 bases, leaving 7 bases of the junction unmatched. CDR3 amino acids: CASSNRDRVGYTF. DNA for the CDR3: TGTGCCAGCAGCAACCGGGACAGAGTTGGCTACACCTTC. The whole variable domain, filled in from reference TRBV5-4 and TRBJ1-2, reads ETGVTQSPTHLIKTRGQQVTLRCSSQSGHNTVSWYQQALGQGPQFIFQYYREEENGRGNFPPRFSGLQFPNYSSELNVNALELDDSALYLCASSNRDRVGYTFGSGTRLTVV.